This passage covers 21 T cell receptor beta chains from one sample sequenced in a study of OX40 agonist ivuxolimab in advanced cancers. The data were produced by immunoSEQ multiplex PCR, yet TCRdb's version contains in-frame clones alone and is incomplete. The repertoire holds some 80,000 clones, with around 86% as singletons. The specimen comprised CD4+ or CD8+ T cells sorted from blood, sampled in a trial of the OX40 agonist ivuxolimab. The receptors come from an adult with an advanced solid tumor such as melanoma, head and neck, liver or kidney cancer.

This clone was found a few times. The V and J genes are TRBV4-2 and TRBJ2-3; D unresolved. The CDR3 length is 13 residues. Germline CDR1 and CDR2: LGHNA and YNFKEQ. Deletions cut 0 bases from V and 6 bases from J, with 7 bases between. The CDR3 nucleotides are TGTGCCAGCAGCCAAGAACCGCCCGATACGCAGTATTTT. Encoded protein: CASSQEPPDTQYF.

This clone was recorded a few times. This sequence joins TRBV11-3 and TRBJ2-7; the D is unclear. The CDR3 runs to 15 residues. Germline V lookup: CDR1 SGHNT, CDR2 YENEEA. Trimming shortened V by 5 bases and J by 2 bases, and 16 bases separated the two germline ends. CDR3 loop: CASSPYDAPAYEQYF. DNA for the CDR3: TGTGCCAGCAGCCCCTACGACGCGCCGGCCTACGAGCAGTACTTC.

The chain combines TRBV7-2 with TRBJ2-3; 10 nucleotides align to TRBD2. The CDR3 spans 16 residues. V trimming: 1 base; J trimming: 2 bases; junction bases outside the gene matches: 3. Germline loops: CDR1 SGHTA, CDR2 FQGNSA. Here the CDR3 reads CASSLGLAGDTDTQYF. DNA of the CDR3: TGTGCCAGCAGCTTAGGGCTAGCGGGGGACACAGATACGCAGTATTTT.

This chain's CDR3 is CASSRAPGQVVYTEAFF. The CDR3 bases are TGTGCCAGCAGCAGAGCCCCGGGACAGGTGGTATACACTGAAGCTTTCTTT. The gene calls are TRBV7-9 and TRBJ1-1, with 8 bases fitting TRBD1. Germline lookup yields CDR1 SEHNR and CDR2 FQNEAQ (reference sequence). The CDR3 length is 17 residues. The V gene end was trimmed by 5 bases and the J gene end by 3 bases; junction bases not matched to a gene: 14.

CDR3 residues: CSVMVTGSNSPLHF. CDR3 coding DNA: TGCAGCGTGATGGTCACAGGGTCCAATTCACCCCTCCACTTT. The chain links TRBV29-1 to TRBJ1-6; tentative D call: TRBD1 (6 bases). Per germline, CDR1 SQVTM and CDR2 ANQGSEA. Trimming pared 6 bases from V and 7 bases from J, leaving 16 bases between. This CDR3 is 14 amino acids long. Filled out from reference TRBV29-1 and TRBJ1-6, the complete variable domain reads SAVISQKPSRDICQRGTSLTIQCQVDSQVTMMFWYRQQPGQSLTLIATANQGSEATYESGFVIDKFPISRPNLTFSTLTVSNMSPEDSSIYLCSVMVTGSNSPLHFGNGTRLTVT.

The chain is built from TRBV28 and TRBJ1-5; 7 bases are a match to TRBD1. CDR3 length: 12 residues. CDR1 is MDHEN and CDR2 is SYDVKM in the germline V gene. The junction had 3 bases not matched to a gene; V was cut back by 6 bases and J by 7 bases. CDR3 loop: CASRVRGQPQHF. As DNA, the CDR3 is TGTGCCAGCAGGGTCAGGGGGCAGCCCCAGCATTTT. Using reference TRBV28 and TRBJ1-5 for the parts outside the CDR3, the full variable domain is DVKVTQSSRYLVKRTGEKVFLECVQDMDHENMFWYRQDPGLGLRLIYFSYDVKMKEKGDIPEGYSVSREKKERFSLILESASTNQTSMYLCASRVRGQPQHFGDGTRLSIL.

The genes are TRBV5-4 and TRBJ1-2; weak D call: TRBD1 (6 bases). Germline V CDR1 and CDR2: SGHNT, YYREEE (reference sequence). This CDR3 is 15 amino acids long. The ends were cut back, 3 bases at V and 4 bases at J, with 16 bases in the middle. The CDR3: CASSSQGGGSYGYTF. The CDR3, as DNA: TGTGCCAGCAGCTCGCAAGGGGGAGGAAGCTATGGCTACACCTTC.

The chain links TRBV6-5 to TRBJ1-2; no clear D gene. V was cut by 4 bases and J by 4 bases, with 13 bases left in between. The CDR3 contains 14 residues. CDR1 is MNHEY, CDR2 SVGAGI, per germline. The CDR3 bases are TGTGCCAGCAGTTCTTTCAACACCGGCTATGGCTACACCTTC. This translates into CASSSFNTGYGYTF.

V gene TRBV7-3 combines with J gene TRBJ2-2; D is ambiguous. From germline, CDR1 is SGHTA and CDR2 FQGTGA. The CDR3 sequence is 13 residues long. With 5 bases removed from V and 3 bases from J, the gap between germline ends came to 7 bases. The CDR3 DNA is TGTGCCAGCAGCGGCACAGACACCGGGGAGCTGTTTTTT. Translated, it gives CASSGTDTGELFF.

The CDR3 DNA reads TGTGCCAGCAGCTTAGAGGGGGCCATTGCTTATAATTCACCCCTCCACTTT. It codes for CASSLEGAIAYNSPLHF. V usage is TRBV7-6 and J usage is TRBJ1-6; 7 bases align to TRBD1. Germline CDR1 reads SGHVS; CDR2 reads FNYEAQ. The CDR3 loop spans 17 amino acids. Trimming took 1 base from V and 4 from J; bases not matched to a gene: 7.

The V gene is TRBV29-1, the J gene TRBJ2-7; D is ambiguous. V was shortened by 4 bases and J by 0 bases, with 7 bases between the two germline ends. Germline CDR1 is SQVTM and CDR2 is ANQGSEA. The CDR3 is 12 residues long. The CDR3 reads CSVAESSYEQYF. The CDR3 coding sequence is TGCAGCGTTGCAGAGAGCTCCTACGAGCAGTACTTC.

The chain has TRBV5-4 and TRBJ2-5; maybe TRBD1 (5 bases). The V end was cut by 5 bases, the J end by 0 bases, with 11 bases between. This CDR3 region has 14 residues. Per germline, CDR1 SGHNT and CDR2 YYREEE (reference sequence). The CDR3 nucleotides read TGTGCCAGCAGAACGGACAAGTACCAAGAGACCCAGTACTTC. Encoded protein: CASRTDKYQETQYF.

The chain is built from TRBV11-3 and TRBJ2-4; D unresolved. With 1 base removed from V and 6 bases from J, the gap between germline ends came to 10 bases. The CDR3 loop spans 14 amino acids. Looked up from germline, CDR1 is SGHNT and CDR2 is YENEEA. CDR3 bases: TGTGCCAGCAGCTTAGGAACAGCCCCAAACATTCAGTACTTC. Encoded protein: CASSLGTAPNIQYF.

V is TRBV7-2 and J is TRBJ2-7; perhaps TRBD2 as D (5 bases). The ends were cut back, 2 bases at V and 1 base at J, with 18 bases in the middle. CDR1 and CDR2 (germline): SGHTA, FQGNSA. The CDR3 spans 17 residues. The CDR3 sequence: CASSLILPGGPSYEQYF. Written as DNA, the CDR3 is TGTGCCAGCAGCTTAATCCTCCCGGGCGGGCCTTCCTACGAGCAGTACTTC.

The chain joins TRBV4-2 to TRBJ2-1; 10 bases line up with TRBD2. J gave up 8 bases and V 1 base, and 5 bases lay outside the gene matches. The CDR3 extends over 15 amino acids. The germline V gene has CDR1 LGHNA and CDR2 YNFKEQ. The CDR3 coding sequence is TGTGCCAGCAGCCAAGGCCGAGCGGGAGGGGATGAGCAGTTCTTC. Translated: CASSQGRAGGDEQFF.

The chain uses TRBV18 and TRBJ2-2; 9 bases agree with TRBD1. The CDR3 extends over 15 amino acids. V lost 4 bases to trimming and J lost 7 bases; unmatched junction nucleotides: 7. Germline CDR1 is KGHSH and CDR2 is LQKENI. CDR3 coding DNA: TGTGCCAGCTCACTGGGACAGGGATTGGACGGGGAGCTGTTTTTT. Its protein product is CASSLGQGLDGELFF.

The rearrangement links TRBV7-2 to TRBJ2-4; D not resolved. V was shortened by 0 bases and J by 0 bases, with 6 bases between the two germline ends. The CDR3 spans 15 residues. Germline CDR1 and CDR2: SGHTA and FQGNSA. CDR3: CASSLARLAKNIQYF. The CDR3 nucleotides read TGTGCCAGCAGCTTAGCCAGACTAGCCAAAAACATTCAGTACTTC.

The rearrangement joins TRBV30 to TRBJ1-3; weak D call: TRBD1 (6 bases). V lost 0 bases to trimming and J lost 4 bases, with 16 bases between them. The CDR3 loop spans 16 amino acids. Germline CDR1 GTSNPN, CDR2 SVGIG (reference sequence). CDR3 coding DNA: TGTGCCTGGAGTGTAGTAGGGGGAAGCCGGGGAAACACCATATATTTT. This codes for CAWSVVGGSRGNTIYF.

The rearrangement joins TRBV10-3 to TRBJ2-2; TRBD1 aligns across 7 bases. V trimming: 10 bases; J trimming: 3 bases; junction bases outside the gene matches: 8. Germline loops: CDR1 ENHRY, CDR2 SYGVKD. The CDR3 is 14 residues long. CDR3 coding DNA: TGTGCCAACAAACAGGGGTTGGACACCGGGGAGCTGTTTTTT. Translating it yields CANKQGLDTGELFF.

This chain connects TRBV6-5 to TRBJ1-5; D unclear. V was trimmed by 6 bases and J by 7 bases, leaving 16 bases between them. The CDR3 loop spans 14 amino acids. The V gene's germline CDR1 is MNHEY and CDR2 SVGAGI. The CDR3 reads CASRLRESGQPQHF. The CDR3 DNA reads TGTGCCAGCAGGCTGCGGGAAAGTGGACAGCCCCAGCATTTT.

A few counts support this clone. This chain joins TRBV30 and TRBJ1-5; D ambiguous. Germline assignment: CDR1 GTSNPN and CDR2 SVGIG (reference sequence). The V gene lost 2 bases and the J gene lost 4 bases, with 12 bases spanning the gap. The CDR3 has 14 residues. The CDR3 bases are TGTGCCTGGAGTAGGGCAGGAGGAAATCAGCCCCAGCATTTT. It is translated as CAWSRAGGNQPQHF.